The clone carrying this T cell receptor beta chain was recorded a few times. The germline gene is not matched at one end of the junction; a read error may be the cause. CDR3 length: 11 residues. Germline CDR1 LGHNA, CDR2 YNFKEQ. These data belong to a study of patients and donors after allogeneic stem cell transplantation. TCRdb itself ran the RT-PCR reads through MiXCR, one entry per CDR3 protein. The repertoire has under 200,000 distinct CDR3 sequences, 30% of them found once; the top ten carry roughly 3.2%. The chain carries TRBV4-2 and TRBJ2-7; D unresolved. The sequence derives from a human donor who was either an allogeneic HSCT recipient or a stem cell or donor lymphocyte infusion donor (not recorded which). It is not recorded whose cells these are; they may come from a transplant donor. Source material: blood, either unsorted or a sorted T cell fraction (not recorded which). The CDR3 nucleotides read TGTGCCAGCAGTCAAGATGACGAGCAGTACTTC. Protein: CASSQDDEQYF.